Below are 3 T cell receptor beta chains sequenced from a single sample in a study of beta chain features in type 1 diabetes listed by TCRdb under 2018. Library generation was performed with the immunoSEQ multiplex PCR assay. All of the isolated RNA was reverse transcribed with the High Capacity cDNA Reverse Transcription Kit, so expressed TCRB transcripts were sequenced. TCRdb provides this immuneACCESS table in a form limited to in-frame rearrangements. Some clones are lacking; in checked studies, under half of them reflect an unresolved V gene, and why the rest are absent is not known. For this sample there are about 230,000 clones; about 10% appear just once. The ten biggest clones cover 0.034% of the sample. What was sequenced was naive CD4+ T cells from blood. Sample cell subset or site, as interpreted from the label and publication: true naive CD4+ T cells. The receptor set was obtained from a young woman in good health.

The rearrangement joins TRBV9 to TRBJ1-4; 7 bases match TRBD1. Losses at the gene ends were 4 bases for V and 4 bases for J; bases not matched to a gene: 7. The CDR3 is made up of 15 amino acids. Germline V gives CDR1 SGDLS, CDR2 YYNGEE. In DNA, the CDR3 is TGTGCCAGCAGCCCCCAGACAGGGCTTAATGAAAAACTGTTTTTT. Translation: CASSPQTGLNEKLFF.

This clone came up a few times. The chain has TRBV5-1 and TRBJ2-3, with TRBD2 identical over 14 bases. Germline V CDR1 and CDR2: SGHRS, YFSETQ. Germline trimming cut 5 bases from V and 4 bases from J; bases unmatched to any gene: 9. This CDR3 has 17 residues. CDR3 nucleotides: TGCGCCAGCAGTCCAGGACTAGCGGGAGGTGCCTCAGATACGCAGTATTTT. It translates to CASSPGLAGGASDTQYF.

This chain connects TRBV29-1 to TRBJ2-7; 12 nucleotides match TRBD1. With 6 bases clipped from V and 2 bases from J, the junction kept 5 bases outside the gene matches. This CDR3 region has 14 residues. Looked up from germline, CDR1 is SQVTM and CDR2 is ANQGSEA. This CDR3 reads CSVPGTGGPYEQYF. CDR3 bases: TGCAGCGTGCCCGGGACAGGGGGCCCCTACGAGCAGTACTTC.